This TCR beta chain was obtained from a study of beta chain features in type 1 diabetes. Every isolated RNA sample was fully reverse transcribed, so sequencing captured expressed TCRB transcripts. The table came from immunoSEQ multiplex PCR; TCRdb's copy has only in-frame clones and leaves some out. The data contain 200,000 to 300,000 clones, approximately 11% of them singletons. Whole-study findings and limits: The naive, central memory and Treg TCRB repertoires of patients appeared to be more similar to one another than those of healthy donors. When Type 1 diabetes patients were examined, their TCRB CDR3s proved moderately but significantly shorter in all four CD4+ subsets.

The V gene's germline CDR1 is MDHEN and CDR2 SYDVKM. V was shortened by 3 bases and J by 4 bases, with 4 bases between the two germline ends. The length of the CDR3 is 12 residues. Remarks on this clone: Antigen unknown. This CDR3 is also generated by other DNA sequences in the sample.

This chain links TRBV28 with TRBJ1-5; D uncertain. The TCR originated in a young man with type 1 diabetes. The sequenced sample was naive CD4+ T cells from blood. The CDR3 DNA reads as TGTGCCAGCAGTTTCGGGAATCAGCCCCAGCATTTT. It yields the protein CASSFGNQPQHF.